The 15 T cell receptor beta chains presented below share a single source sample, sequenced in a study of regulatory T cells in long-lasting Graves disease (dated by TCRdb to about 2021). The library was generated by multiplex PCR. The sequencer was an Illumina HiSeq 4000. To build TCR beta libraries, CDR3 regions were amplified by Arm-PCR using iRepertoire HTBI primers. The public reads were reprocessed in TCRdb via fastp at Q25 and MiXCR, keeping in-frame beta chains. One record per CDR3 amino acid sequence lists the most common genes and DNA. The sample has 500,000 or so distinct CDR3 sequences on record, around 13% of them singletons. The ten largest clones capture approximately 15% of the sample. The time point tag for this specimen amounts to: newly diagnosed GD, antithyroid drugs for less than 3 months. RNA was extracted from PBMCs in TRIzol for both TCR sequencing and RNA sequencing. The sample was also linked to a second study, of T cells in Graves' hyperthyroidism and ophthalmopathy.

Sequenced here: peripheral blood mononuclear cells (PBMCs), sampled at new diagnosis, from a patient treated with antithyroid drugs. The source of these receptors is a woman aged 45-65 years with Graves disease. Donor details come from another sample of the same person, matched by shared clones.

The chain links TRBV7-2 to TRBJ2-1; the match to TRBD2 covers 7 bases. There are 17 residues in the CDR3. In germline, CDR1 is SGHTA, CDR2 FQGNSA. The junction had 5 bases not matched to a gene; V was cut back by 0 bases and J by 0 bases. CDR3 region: CASSLAGLAVSYNEQFF. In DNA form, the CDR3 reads TGTGCCAGCAGCTTAGCGGGTCTAGCGGTCTCCTACAATGAGCAGTTCTTC.

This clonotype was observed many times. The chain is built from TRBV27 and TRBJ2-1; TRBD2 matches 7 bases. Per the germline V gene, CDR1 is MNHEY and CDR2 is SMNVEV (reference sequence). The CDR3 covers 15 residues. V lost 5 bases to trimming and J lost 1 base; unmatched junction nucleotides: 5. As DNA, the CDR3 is TGTGCCAGCAGTGGGGGGGATTGGTCCTACAATGAGCAGTTCTTC. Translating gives CASSGGDWSYNEQFF.

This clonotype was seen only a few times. CDR3 loop: CASSLDRGAEKLFF. The CDR3 DNA follows: TGTGCCAGCAGTCTGGACAGGGGGGCTGAAAAACTGTTTTTT. The chain carries TRBV6-1 and TRBJ1-4; 10 nucleotides align to TRBD1. This CDR3 has 14 residues. The trim removed 5 bases at V and 7 bases at J, leaving 4 bases unmatched. CDR1 and CDR2 from the germline V gene are MNHNS and SASEGT.

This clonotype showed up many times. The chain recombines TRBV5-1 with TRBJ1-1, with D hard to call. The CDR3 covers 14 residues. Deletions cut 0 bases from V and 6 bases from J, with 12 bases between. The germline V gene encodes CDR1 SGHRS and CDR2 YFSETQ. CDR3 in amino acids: CASSLAVGSAEAFF. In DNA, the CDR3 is TGCGCCAGCAGCTTGGCCGTCGGTTCGGCTGAAGCTTTCTTT.

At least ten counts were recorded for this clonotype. In nucleotides, the CDR3 is TGCGCCAGCAGTGAGTCGAGGCTAGCGGGAGAAATCCGGGAGCTGTTTTTT. Translated, it gives CASSESRLAGEIRELFF. This sequence joins TRBV10-1 and TRBJ2-2; TRBD2 aligns across 10 bases. Germline V gives CDR1 WNHNN, CDR2 SYGVQD (reference sequence). The CDR3 consists of 17 residues. V lost 0 bases and J lost 9; bases outside the gene matches: 10.

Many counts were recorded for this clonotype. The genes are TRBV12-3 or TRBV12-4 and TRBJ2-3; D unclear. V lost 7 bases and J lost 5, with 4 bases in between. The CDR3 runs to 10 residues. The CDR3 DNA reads TGTGCCAGCATGAGAGATACGCAGTATTTT. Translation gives CASMRDTQYF.

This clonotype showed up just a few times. In DNA, the CDR3 is TGTGCCAGCCACGGGGGGACAGTCTACGAGCAGTACTTC. It codes for CASHGGTVYEQYF. V is TRBV10-3 and J is TRBJ2-7, with D possibly called TRBD1 or TRBD2 (7 bases each). V lost 10 bases and J 3 bases, leaving 16 bases between the germline ends. This CDR3 is built from 13 residues. Germline V gene lookup returns CDR1 ENHRY and CDR2 SYGVKD.

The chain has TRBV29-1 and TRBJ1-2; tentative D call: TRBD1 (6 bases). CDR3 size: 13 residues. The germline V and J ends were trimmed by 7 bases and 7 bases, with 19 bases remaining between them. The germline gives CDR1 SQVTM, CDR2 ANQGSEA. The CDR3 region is CSAGQLFQSGYTF. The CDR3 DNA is TGCAGCGCCGGACAGTTATTTCAGTCTGGCTACACCTTC. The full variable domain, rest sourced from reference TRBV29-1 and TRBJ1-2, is SAVISQKPSRDICQRGTSLTIQCQVDSQVTMMFWYRQQPGQSLTLIATANQGSEATYESGFVIDKFPISRPNLTFSTLTVSNMSPEDSSIYLCSAGQLFQSGYTFGSGTRLTVV.

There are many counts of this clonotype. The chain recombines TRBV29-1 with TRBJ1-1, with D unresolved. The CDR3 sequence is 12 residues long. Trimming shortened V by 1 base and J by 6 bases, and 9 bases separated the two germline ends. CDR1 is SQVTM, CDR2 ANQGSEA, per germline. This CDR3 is CSVEVGIAEAFF. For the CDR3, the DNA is TGCAGCGTTGAAGTGGGAATCGCTGAAGCTTTCTTT.

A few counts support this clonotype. The CDR3 bases are TGTGCCAGCAGTTACCTACCCCCCTCTTCGGGGGTCGAGACCCAGTACTTC. Amino acid sequence: CASSYLPPSSGVETQYF. This sequence joins TRBV6-5 and TRBJ2-5; a weak D match, TRBD2 (6 bases). V lost 2 bases and J 5 bases, leaving 21 bases between the germline ends. The CDR3 extends over 17 amino acids. CDR1 and CDR2 (germline): MNHEY, SVGAGI.

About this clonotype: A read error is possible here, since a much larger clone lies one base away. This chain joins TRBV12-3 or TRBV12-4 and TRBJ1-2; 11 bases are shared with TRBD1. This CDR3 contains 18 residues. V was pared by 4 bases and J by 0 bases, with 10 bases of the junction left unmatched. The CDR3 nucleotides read TGTGCCAGCAGTTCAGTGTTTCGGACAGGGGGCTCTAACTATGGCTACACCTTC. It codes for CASSSVFRTGGSNYGYTF.

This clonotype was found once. The CDR3 reads CASSLNQGYSKEQFF. In DNA form, the CDR3 reads TGTGCCAGCAGCTTAAATCAGGGCTACAGCAAAGAGCAGTTCTTC. The chain recombines TRBV7-3 with TRBJ2-1; D is possibly TRBD1 (5 bases). The V gene lost 1 base and the J gene lost 10 bases, with 17 bases spanning the gap. Germline CDR1 reads SGHTA; CDR2 reads FQGTGA. The length of the CDR3 is 15 residues.

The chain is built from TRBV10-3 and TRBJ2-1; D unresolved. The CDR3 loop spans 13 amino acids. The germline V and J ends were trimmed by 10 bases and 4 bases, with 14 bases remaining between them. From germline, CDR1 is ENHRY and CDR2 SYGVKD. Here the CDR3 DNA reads TGTGCCACCCGAAGGGCCTCTTACAATGAGCAGTTCTTC. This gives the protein CATRRASYNEQFF.

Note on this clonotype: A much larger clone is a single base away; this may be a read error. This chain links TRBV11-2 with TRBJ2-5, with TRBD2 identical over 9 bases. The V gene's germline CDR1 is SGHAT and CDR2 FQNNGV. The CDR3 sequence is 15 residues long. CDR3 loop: CASSRGLAAQGTQYF. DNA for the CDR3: TGTGCCAGCAGCCGGGGACTAGCAGCACAAGGGACCCAGTACTTC.

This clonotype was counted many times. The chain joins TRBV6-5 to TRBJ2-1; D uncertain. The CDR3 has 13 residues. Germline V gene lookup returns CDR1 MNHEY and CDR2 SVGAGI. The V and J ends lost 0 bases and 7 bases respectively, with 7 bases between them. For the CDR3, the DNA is TGTGCCAGCAGTTACTCGAACGGGAATGAGCAGTTCTTC. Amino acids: CASSYSNGNEQFF.